The 29 T cell receptor beta chains in this list originate from one sample, sequenced in a study of blood T cell repertoires in COVID-19. Repertoires were generated with immunoSEQ multiplex PCR, while TCRdb's copy carries only in-frame clones and drops some. Of around 200,000 clones in the sample, about nine tenths were seen once. Sequenced input: peripheral blood. Source of these receptors: a man between 18 and 29 years old with active or convalescent COVID-19.

This clone was picked up a small number of times. The chain has TRBV24-1 and TRBJ1-4, with a tentative D call TRBD1 (5 bases). The CDR3 totals 15 residues. Per germline, CDR1 KGHDR and CDR2 SFDVKD. The ends were cut back, 4 bases at V and 3 bases at J, with 11 bases in the middle. This CDR3 is CATSDPSGANEKLFF. Here the CDR3 DNA reads TGTGCCACCAGTGACCCCTCGGGGGCTAATGAAAAACTGTTTTTT.

The chain uses TRBV7-2 and TRBJ1-5; TRBD1 agrees at 8 bases. CDR3 size: 17 residues. Trimming took 1 base from V and 5 from J; bases not matched to a gene: 10. Looked up from germline, CDR1 is SGHTA and CDR2 is FQGNSA. The CDR3 DNA reads as TGTGCCAGCAGCTTAGTGGCAGGGGGCGCAGGATATCAGCCCCAGCATTTT. Its translation: CASSLVAGGAGYQPQHF. The whole variable domain, remainder taken from reference TRBV7-2 and TRBJ1-5, is GAGVSQSPSNKVTEKGKDVELRCDPISGHTALYWYRQSLGQGLEFLIYFQGNSAPDKSGLPSDRFSAERTGGSVSTLTIQRTQQEDSAVYLCASSLVAGGAGYQPQHFGDGTRLSIL.

The genes are TRBV9 and TRBJ2-1; 9 nucleotides match TRBD2. V shed 4 bases and J 6 bases; nucleotides not matched to a gene: 8. The germline V gene encodes CDR1 SGDLS and CDR2 YYNGEE. This CDR3 spans 15 amino acids. The CDR3, as DNA: TGTGCCAGCAGCCCGCCGGGACTAGCTCCCAATGAGCAGTTCTTC. This sequence encodes CASSPPGLAPNEQFF.

The chain couples TRBV10-2 to TRBJ2-7; 12 bases line up with TRBD2. The V and J ends lost 7 bases and 8 bases, in that order; junction bases with no gene match: 6. The CDR3 sequence is 13 residues long. Per germline, CDR1 WSHSY and CDR2 SAAADI. In DNA, the CDR3 is TGCGCCAGCACTCCGACTAGCGGGGGTCAGCAGTACTTC. Its protein product is CASTPTSGGQQYF.

The V call is TRBV9, the J call TRBJ2-2; D is perhaps TRBD1 (6 bases). V lost 4 bases and J lost 5, with 18 bases in between. The CDR3 covers 16 residues. The V gene's germline CDR1 is SGDLS and CDR2 YYNGEE. The CDR3 loop reads CASSSVVGQTTGELFF. CDR3 in DNA: TGTGCCAGCAGCTCCGTAGTTGGACAGACAACCGGGGAGCTGTTTTTT.

The chain uses TRBV28 and TRBJ1-3; possible D gene TRBD1, 6 bases. This CDR3 comprises 16 residues. The V gene lost 6 bases and the J gene lost 0 bases, with 15 bases spanning the gap. From germline, CDR1 is MDHEN and CDR2 SYDVKM. The chain's CDR3 is CASSPPQGFSGNTIYF. Here the CDR3 DNA reads TGTGCCAGCAGCCCCCCACAGGGTTTCTCTGGAAACACCATATATTTT.

The chain carries TRBV7-9 and TRBJ1-2; 9 positions match TRBD1. The CDR3 is 13 residues long. Germline loops: CDR1 SEHNR, CDR2 FQNEAQ (reference sequence). J was trimmed by 6 bases and V by 5 bases; bases with no gene match: 4. CDR3 bases: TGTGCCAGCAGCGACGGGACAGGGAATGGCTACACCTTC. Translated, it gives CASSDGTGNGYTF.

The chain's CDR3 is CASSPRTGESYGYTF. The DNA of the CDR3 is TGTGCCAGCAGCCCCAGGACAGGGGAGTCCTATGGCTACACCTTC. The chain couples TRBV7-2 to TRBJ1-2; TRBD1 aligns across 9 bases. The CDR3 length is 15 residues. Germline V lookup: CDR1 SGHTA, CDR2 FQGNSA. J was trimmed by 4 bases and V by 5 bases; bases with no gene match: 8.

The rearrangement uses TRBV6-1 and TRBJ1-5; D call uncertain. V dropped 0 bases and J dropped 10 bases, with 13 bases sitting between them. This CDR3 is built from 14 residues. Germline CDR1 MNHNS, CDR2 SASEGT. CDR3 nucleotides: TGTGCCAGCAGTGAAGCCGGGGTGGGCGGCCCCCAGCATTTT. Translating it yields CASSEAGVGGPQHF.

In DNA form, the CDR3 reads TGCGCCAGCGCTTACTACGTTGGCGATGAGCAGTTCTTC. Residues: CASAYYVGDEQFF. The chain is built from TRBV4-1 and TRBJ2-1; no firm D call. Trimming removed 8 bases at V and 8 bases at J, with 16 bases between. This CDR3 contains 13 residues. The V gene's germline CDR1 is MGHRA and CDR2 YSYEKL.

The chain uses TRBV5-4 and TRBJ2-7, with 7 bases matching TRBD2. Germline trimming cut 0 bases from V and 3 bases from J; bases unmatched to any gene: 6. Looked up from germline, CDR1 is SGHNT and CDR2 is YYREEE (reference sequence). This CDR3 is 15 amino acids long. CDR3 in DNA: TGTGCCAGCAGCTTGGGGAGCGGGAACGACTACGAGCAGTACTTC. Its translation is CASSLGSGNDYEQYF.

The chain carries TRBV5-1 and TRBJ2-4, with 7 bases lining up with TRBD2. The CDR3 has 14 amino acids. Germline V gene lookup returns CDR1 SGHRS and CDR2 YFSETQ. V shed 4 bases and J 6 bases; nucleotides not matched to a gene: 7. The CDR3 here is CASSLGTNVNIQYF. The CDR3 DNA reads TGCGCCAGCAGCCTAGGGACTAATGTAAACATTCAGTACTTC. The full variable domain, its missing parts supplied by reference TRBV5-1 and TRBJ2-4, is KAGVTQTPRYLIKTRGQQVTLSCSPISGHRSVSWYQQTPGQGLQFLFEYFSETQRNKGNFPGRFSGRQFSNSRSEMNVSTLELGDSALYLCASSLGTNVNIQYFGAGTRLSVL.

The rearrangement links TRBV10-3 to TRBJ1-2, with D perhaps matching TRBD1 (6 bases). V lost 6 bases, J lost 8 bases, and 16 bases lay in between. Germline loops: CDR1 ENHRY, CDR2 SYGVKD. The CDR3 runs 13 residues. This CDR3 reads CAISIQNREGYTF. Written as DNA, the CDR3 is TGTGCCATCAGCATTCAAAACAGGGAAGGCTACACCTTC.

This chain uses TRBV4-1 with TRBJ2-5; 7 bases agree with TRBD1. From germline, CDR1 is MGHRA and CDR2 YSYEKL. The CDR3 extends over 14 amino acids. V lost 2 bases and J lost 6; bases outside the gene matches: 6. The CDR3 DNA reads as TGCGCCAGCAGCCAACTCTACAGGGGTCAGACCCAGTACTTC. It is translated as CASSQLYRGQTQYF.

The chain is built from TRBV7-8 and TRBJ1-2; D gene unclear. The V and J ends lost 1 base and 6 bases respectively, with 15 bases between them. The germline gives CDR1 SGHVS, CDR2 FQNEAQ. This CDR3 contains 15 residues. The CDR3 DNA is TGTGCCAGCAGCTTAGTATCCGGGGTTGAAGATGGCTACACCTTC. Translated, it gives CASSLVSGVEDGYTF.

The V and J genes are TRBV12-5 and TRBJ1-5; 7 bases line up with TRBD1. In germline, CDR1 is LGHNT, CDR2 FRNRAP. Trimming cost V 1 base and J 8 bases; bases outside gene matches: 2. CDR3 length: 13 amino acids. The CDR3 sequence: CASGLGQGEPQHF. The CDR3 coding sequence is TGTGCTAGTGGTTTGGGACAGGGAGAGCCCCAGCATTTT.

The rearrangement links TRBV5-1 to TRBJ1-6, with TRBD1 identical over 8 bases. With 1 base clipped from V and 10 bases from J, the junction kept 4 bases outside the gene matches. Germline V gives CDR1 SGHRS, CDR2 YFSETQ. The CDR3 length is 14 residues. CDR3 amino acids: CASSLTQGESPLHF. CDR3 nucleotides: TGCGCCAGCAGCTTGACACAGGGGGAATCACCCCTCCACTTT.

The J gene is TRBJ1-1, the V gene TRBV6-2 or TRBV6-3; no clear D gene. CDR1 and CDR2 from the germline V gene are MNHEY and SVGEGT. CDR3 length equals 14 residues. The V end lost 2 bases, the J end lost 4 bases, and 11 bases lay between the germline ends. The CDR3: CASSYGMEGTEAFF. CDR3 bases: TGTGCCAGCAGTTACGGTATGGAGGGCACTGAAGCTTTCTTT.

The gene calls are TRBV18 and TRBJ1-2; D is perhaps TRBD1 (6 bases). Trimming left V 6 bases short and J 0 bases short, with 11 bases between. Per germline, CDR1 KGHSH and CDR2 LQKENI. CDR3 size: 14 residues. CDR3 region: CASSEQGANYGYTF. The CDR3 DNA reads TGTGCCAGCTCGGAACAGGGAGCTAACTATGGCTACACCTTC.

This chain links TRBV13 with TRBJ1-1, with TRBD1 matching 7 bases. Unmatched junction bases numbered 3, after V lost 6 bases and J lost 5 bases. Per the germline V gene, CDR1 is PRHDT and CDR2 is FYEKMQ (reference sequence). The CDR3 runs 12 residues. In DNA form, the CDR3 reads TGTGCCAGCAGAACAGGGGCGACTGAAGCTTTCTTT. Encoded protein: CASRTGATEAFF.

The chain is built from TRBV6-5 and TRBJ1-1; TRBD1 aligns across 7 bases. V shed 6 bases and J 4 bases; nucleotides not matched to a gene: 8. The CDR3 sequence is 14 residues long. Germline loops: CDR1 MNHEY, CDR2 SVGAGI. Here the CDR3 reads CASRTQGVGTEAFF. CDR3 DNA sequence: TGTGCCAGCAGGACTCAGGGGGTTGGCACTGAAGCTTTCTTT.

V usage is TRBV10-2 and J usage is TRBJ1-3; D remains ambiguous. This CDR3 is 13 amino acids long. CDR1 is WSHSY, CDR2 SAAADI, per germline. Trimming took 6 bases from V and 4 from J, leaving 10 bases between them. The CDR3 bases are TGCGCCAGCAGAACAGATTCCGGAAACACCATATATTTT. It yields the protein CASRTDSGNTIYF.

This clone has only a few counts. The chain recombines TRBV7-9 with TRBJ2-2; 7 nucleotides line up with TRBD1. Germline assignment: CDR1 SEHNR and CDR2 FQNEAQ (reference sequence). This CDR3 has 16 residues. The V segment lost 4 bases and the J segment 6 bases; nucleotides outside the gene matches: 11. Written as DNA, the CDR3 is TGTGCCAGCAGCTCCCTCCGGGACAGAAATTCCGGGGAGCTGTTTTTT. Its protein product is CASSSLRDRNSGELFF. The full variable domain, in which reference TRBV7-9 and TRBJ2-2 provide the parts outside the CDR3, is DTGVSQNPRHKITKRGQNVTFRCDPISEHNRLYWYRQTLGQGPEFLTYFQNEAQLEKSRLLSDRFSAERPKGSFSTLEIQRTEQGDSAMYLCASSSLRDRNSGELFFGEGSRLTVL.

CDR3 protein: CASSHRLAGGSNEQFF. DNA for the CDR3: TGTGCCAGCAGCCACCGACTAGCGGGGGGCTCCAATGAGCAGTTCTTC. V and J are TRBV3-1 (or the pseudogene TRBV3-2) and TRBJ2-1, with 13 bases that match TRBD2. Germline CDR1 LGHDT, CDR2 YNNKEL (reference sequence). Trimming cost V 3 bases and J 6 bases; bases outside gene matches: 5. The CDR3 loop spans 16 amino acids.

The V call is TRBV3-1 (or the pseudogene TRBV3-2), the J call TRBJ2-1, with 10 bases lining up with TRBD1. There are 16 residues in the CDR3. Germline CDR1 and CDR2: LGHDT and YNNKEL (reference sequence). V lost 3 bases, J lost 2 bases, and 4 bases stayed unmatched. The CDR3 spells CASSHSGTGAYNEQFF. In nucleotides, the CDR3 is TGTGCCAGCAGCCATTCAGGGACAGGGGCCTACAATGAGCAGTTCTTC.

The chain has TRBV27 and TRBJ2-1, with 13 bases fitting TRBD2. The CDR3 has 18 residues. Germline assignment: CDR1 MNHEY and CDR2 SMNVEV (reference sequence). V lost 4 bases to trimming and J lost 7 bases; unmatched junction nucleotides: 13. The CDR3 DNA is TGTGCCAGCAGTTCCCCTAGGACTAGCGGGAGAACTTTGAATGAGCAGTTCTTC. It is translated as CASSSPRTSGRTLNEQFF.

CDR3 nucleotide sequence: TGTGCCAGCAGTTTATATGACAGGACGGGGAAGGGCTACACCTTC. Protein product: CASSLYDRTGKGYTF. The chain uses TRBV28 and TRBJ1-2; possibly TRBD1 for D (6 bases). The V end was cut by 1 base, the J end by 8 bases, with 17 bases between. The CDR3 consists of 15 residues. Germline V gene sequence: CDR1 MDHEN, CDR2 SYDVKM.

Details on this clone: A read error may account for a junction end that differs from germline. The chain recombines TRBV3-1 (or the pseudogene TRBV3-2) with TRBJ2-4, with a weak D call TRBD1 (5 bases). Germline assignment: CDR1 LGHDT and CDR2 YNNKEL (reference sequence). This CDR3 region has 12 residues. As DNA, the CDR3 is TGTGCCAGCAGCCAAGATCAGGGTCCTCAGGCCTTC. The encoded protein is CASSQDQGPQAF.

This CDR3 reads CAWTGTEAFF. The CDR3 nucleotides are TGTGCCTGGACAGGGACTGAAGCTTTCTTT. J is TRBJ1-1 and V is TRBV30; a weak D match, TRBD1 (5 bases). V was pared by 4 bases and J by 5 bases, with 5 bases between. The CDR3 totals 10 residues. CDR1 GTSNPN and CDR2 SVGIG come from the germline V gene (reference sequence).